The 27 T cell receptor beta chains given below trace back to one sample, sequenced in a study of T-cell memory formation after mild COVID-19. TCRdb re-derived calls from the 5' RACE reads in MiXCR, one entry per CDR3 protein. There are 250,000 to 300,000 distinct CDR3 sequences in the sample; under 20% occur only once, and more than 20% lies in the top ten. The sequenced material came from PBMCs or a T cell subset sorted from them (not recorded which). These receptors originate from a man aged 18 to 29 who had mild COVID-19 (a few samples of this study predate the infection). Cell type and time point are not known.

This clonotype came up a few times. The rearrangement links TRBV6-1 to TRBJ1-2, with D tentatively TRBD1 (5 bases). The CDR3 is made up of 12 amino acids. Per the germline V gene, CDR1 is MNHNS and CDR2 is SASEGT. V was trimmed by 3 bases and J by 6 bases, leaving 8 bases between them. The CDR3 bases are TGTGCCAGCAGTGAGGGGGGGAATGGCTACACCTTC. Its protein is CASSEGGNGYTF.

This clonotype was seen more than once but under ten times. The V call is TRBV7-9, the J call TRBJ1-2; D call uncertain. This CDR3 region has 12 residues. The germline V and J ends were trimmed by 5 bases and 6 bases, with 10 bases remaining between them. Germline lookup yields CDR1 SEHNR and CDR2 FQNEAQ (reference sequence). The CDR3 DNA reads TGTGCCAGCAGCCTGGATCGCAATGGCTACACCTTC. Translated: CASSLDRNGYTF.

This clonotype was seen a handful of times. V usage is TRBV10-2 and J usage is TRBJ2-5; 7 bases agree with TRBD2. Trimming at V came to 6 bases and at J to 5 bases, leaving 12 bases not matched to a gene. Per germline, CDR1 WSHSY and CDR2 SAAADI. This CDR3 comprises 15 residues. CDR3 DNA: TGCGCCAGCAGGGAGCCCGGGGGGACCCAGGAGACCCAGTACTTC. It codes for CASREPGGTQETQYF.

This clonotype has a handful of counts. This chain joins TRBV11-2 and TRBJ2-7; D is tentatively TRBD1 or TRBD2 (5 bases each). Per germline, CDR1 SGHAT and CDR2 FQNNGV. This CDR3 has 13 residues. Trimming shortened V by 4 bases and J by 5 bases, and 12 bases separated the two germline ends. CDR3 nucleotides: TGTGCCAGCAGCTCTCGGGGCGTCCACGAGCAGTACGTC. Residues: CASSSRGVHEQYV.

This chain connects TRBV12-3 or TRBV12-4 to TRBJ2-7, with D tentatively TRBD2 (6 bases). V was cut by 5 bases and J by 4 bases, with 15 bases left in between. The CDR3 is made up of 14 amino acids. CDR3 bases: TGTGCCAGCAGTCTCGCGGGGAATGGATACGAGCAGTACTTC. Translated: CASSLAGNGYEQYF.

V and J are TRBV7-3 and TRBJ2-1; D perhaps matches TRBD1 (7 bases). Germline assignment: CDR1 SGHTA and CDR2 FQGTGA. This CDR3 is 18 amino acids long. The V gene lost 5 bases and the J gene lost 3 bases, with 23 bases spanning the gap. DNA for the CDR3: TGTGCCAGCAGCCCGGGGGTATCCAGGGCAGGGGGCTACAATGAGCAGTTCTTC. It is translated as CASSPGVSRAGGYNEQFF.

Comments on this clonotype: A much larger clone differs by one base, so this may be a read error. This chain uses TRBV1 with TRBJ2-3. TRBV1 is termed a pseudogene. This CDR3 region has 14 residues. In DNA form, the CDR3 reads TGCACCAGCAGCCAAGATACCGCGGCAGATACGCAGTATTTT. Translating gives CTSSQDTAADTQYF.

The chain couples TRBV5-4 to TRBJ1-1; 7 bases are a match to TRBD1. The J segment lost 4 bases and the V segment lost 0 bases, leaving 3 bases of the junction unmatched. The length of the CDR3 is 14 residues. CDR1 is SGHNT and CDR2 is YYREEE in the germline V gene (reference sequence). The CDR3, as DNA: TGTGCCAGCAGCTTGGCCCAGGGGGGCACTGAAGCTTTCTTT. It yields the protein CASSLAQGGTEAFF.

This clonotype was detected only a few times. V usage is TRBV11-1 and J usage is TRBJ2-5; possibly TRBD1 for D (6 bases). Germline V gives CDR1 SGHAT, CDR2 FQDESV (reference sequence). The CDR3 loop spans 14 amino acids. Trimming pared 5 bases from V and 1 base from J, leaving 11 bases between. In DNA form, the CDR3 reads TGTGCCAGCAGCGAGGGACATCTCCAAGAGACCCAGTACTTC. Translated, it gives CASSEGHLQETQYF.

In this sample, this clonotype turned up a few times. The chain couples TRBV15 to TRBJ1-6; D possibly corresponds to TRBD1 (5 bases). Trimming stripped 5 bases from V and 7 bases from J, with 15 bases between. The germline V gene has CDR1 LNHNV and CDR2 YYDKDF (reference sequence). This CDR3 comprises 15 residues. The CDR3 loop is CATSAAVGANSPLHF. For the CDR3, the DNA is TGTGCCACCAGCGCGGCTGTCGGGGCAAATTCACCCCTCCACTTT.

This clonotype was seen repeatedly, ten times or more. J is TRBJ2-3 and V is TRBV20-1; TRBD1 matches 7 bases. In germline, CDR1 is DFQATT, CDR2 SNEGSKA (reference sequence). The CDR3 has 14 residues. V lost 5 bases to trimming and J lost 0 bases; unmatched junction nucleotides: 5. The CDR3 bases are TGCAGTGCTGACAGGGTTGCAAGCACAGATACGCAGTATTTT. Protein sequence: CSADRVASTDTQYF.

V is TRBV18 and J is TRBJ1-1, with a tentative D call TRBD1 (5 bases). Per germline, CDR1 KGHSH and CDR2 LQKENI. Trimming left V 2 bases short and J 10 bases short, with 14 bases between. This CDR3 spans 13 amino acids. The CDR3 loop reads CASSPGEGTAAFF. The CDR3 bases are TGTGCCAGCTCACCAGGGGAGGGGACGGCAGCTTTCTTT. The full variable domain, its missing parts supplied by reference TRBV18 and TRBJ1-1, is NAGVMQNPRHLVRRRGQEARLRCSPMKGHSHVYWYRQLPEEGLKFMVYLQKENIIDESGMPKERFSAEFPKEGPSILRIQQVVRGDSAAYFCASSPGEGTAAFFGQGTRLTVV.

There are many counts of this clonotype. CDR3 region: CASSPGTSGGETQYF. CDR3 coding DNA: TGCGCCAGCAGCCCCGGGACTAGCGGGGGGGAGACCCAGTACTTC. The rearrangement joins TRBV5-1 to TRBJ2-5, with 15 bases identical to TRBD2. V lost 4 bases and J lost 5; bases outside the gene matches: 3. Germline assignment: CDR1 SGHRS and CDR2 YFSETQ. The CDR3 spans 15 residues.

V and J are TRBV24-1 and TRBJ1-1; a possible D gene is TRBD1 (5 bases). CDR1 and CDR2 from the germline V gene are KGHDR and SFDVKD. The V end lost 5 bases, the J end lost 1 base, and 10 bases lay between the germline ends. This CDR3 comprises 14 residues. The CDR3 loop reads CATSGGRGNTEAFF. The CDR3 nucleotides read TGTGCCACCAGTGGGGGTAGGGGGAACACTGAAGCTTTCTTT.

The J gene is TRBJ1-4, the V gene TRBV7-9; D is unresolved. Trimming left V 6 bases short and J 5 bases short, with 16 bases between. The CDR3 totals 15 residues. The germline V gene has CDR1 SEHNR and CDR2 FQNEAQ (reference sequence). CDR3 protein: CASRSRVGLNEKLFF. Here the CDR3 DNA reads TGTGCCAGCAGATCTAGGGTGGGATTAAATGAAAAACTGTTTTTT.

The chain uses TRBV27 and TRBJ1-6; 10 bases are shared with TRBD1. This CDR3 spans 16 amino acids. The germline V gene encodes CDR1 MNHEY and CDR2 SMNVEV (reference sequence). Trimming cost V 6 bases and J 10 bases; bases outside gene matches: 12. CDR3 protein: CASRQLKTGGGSPLHF. As DNA, the CDR3 is TGTGCCAGCAGGCAATTGAAGACAGGGGGCGGATCACCCCTCCACTTT.

The chain joins TRBV6-5 to TRBJ1-2; D is possibly TRBD1 (6 bases). The V end lost 5 bases, the J end lost 5 bases, and 15 bases lay between the germline ends. Germline V gene sequence: CDR1 MNHEY, CDR2 SVGAGI. The CDR3 sequence is 14 residues long. CDR3 nucleotide sequence: TGTGCCAGCAGTAAAAACGGACAGACATATGGCTACACCTTC. Protein product: CASSKNGQTYGYTF.

The genes are TRBV5-1 and TRBJ2-1; 8 nucleotides line up with TRBD1. V lost 6 bases to trimming and J lost 7 bases; unmatched junction nucleotides: 9. CDR1 and CDR2 (germline): SGHRS, YFSETQ. The CDR3 consists of 14 residues. The CDR3, as DNA: TGCGCCAGCACCATTACAGGGGGGACAAATGAGCAGTTCTTC. Translation: CASTITGGTNEQFF.

The chain recombines TRBV10-3 with TRBJ2-7; possibly TRBD2 for D (5 bases). The CDR3 runs to 14 residues. The germline V gene encodes CDR1 ENHRY and CDR2 SYGVKD. The V end was cut by 3 bases, the J end by 2 bases, with 11 bases between. DNA for the CDR3: TGTGCCATCAGTGATGGGGAGTACCCCTACGAGCAGTACGTC. This translates into CAISDGEYPYEQYV.

In its sample, this clonotype was seen a few times. The CDR3 DNA reads TGTGCCAGCAGCTTTGTGAGGGGCAGAGTCCAAGAGACCCAGTACTTC. Amino acids: CASSFVRGRVQETQYF. J is TRBJ2-5 and V is TRBV5-6; D is possibly TRBD1 or TRBD2 (5 bases each). V was trimmed by 2 bases and J by 1 base, leaving 15 bases between them. CDR3 length equals 16 residues. CDR1 is SGHDT, CDR2 YYEEEE, per germline.

The chain has TRBV2 and TRBJ1-1; perhaps TRBD1 as D (5 bases). Trimming left V 11 bases short and J 7 bases short, with 23 bases between. CDR1 and CDR2 (germline): SNHLY, FYNNEI. The CDR3 is made up of 14 amino acids. The CDR3 DNA reads as TGTGCCTGCCAATCAATCGGGGCCGACAATGAAGCTTTCTTT. Translation gives CACQSIGADNEAFF.

The chain employs TRBV24-1 and TRBJ1-5; 8 nucleotides match TRBD1. This CDR3 has 13 residues. Trimming at V came to 9 bases and at J to 3 bases, leaving 3 bases not matched to a gene. Germline CDR1 is KGHDR and CDR2 is SFDVKD. For the CDR3, the DNA is TGTGCCACCGGGACAGGTTACAATCAGCCCCAGCATTTT. This gives the protein CATGTGYNQPQHF.

The chain joins TRBV15 to TRBJ2-3; D is perhaps TRBD2 (6 bases). CDR3 length: 17 residues. The ends were cut back, 0 bases at V and 5 bases at J, with 18 bases in the middle. The germline V gene has CDR1 LNHNV and CDR2 YYDKDF (reference sequence). CDR3 nucleotides: TGTGCCACCAGCAGAGATGCCGGGGGAGCTCCGGGAGATACGCAGTATTTT. It codes for CATSRDAGGAPGDTQYF.

This clonotype was counted between two and nine times. The chain uses TRBV4-1 and TRBJ1-6, with D perhaps TRBD1 (6 bases). V was clipped by 5 bases and J by 9 bases, with 20 bases between them. Per the germline V gene, CDR1 is MGHRA and CDR2 is YSYEKL. The CDR3 totals 16 residues. Here the CDR3 DNA reads TGCGCCAGCAGCGGACGTGGGGGGCAGTTAAGTTCACCCCTCCACTTT. This sequence encodes CASSGRGGQLSSPLHF.

This clonotype was recorded only once. The chain carries TRBV6-2 or TRBV6-3 and TRBJ2-2; 10 bases align to TRBD1. In germline, CDR1 is MNHEY, CDR2 SVGEGT. The CDR3 sequence is 13 residues long. V gave up 11 bases and J gave up 4 bases; unmatched junction bases: 4. CDR3 nucleotides: TGTGCCGGACAGGGGGGACCCACCGGGGAGCTGTTTTTT. Encoded protein: CAGQGGPTGELFF.

The rearrangement uses TRBV6-5 and TRBJ1-2; no firm D call. The CDR3 extends over 12 amino acids. Trimming stripped 0 bases from V and 2 bases from J, with 1 base between. Germline CDR1 MNHEY, CDR2 SVGAGI. The CDR3 reads CASSYSNYGYTF. The CDR3 region has the DNA TGTGCCAGCAGTTACTCGAACTATGGCTACACCTTC.

The chain is built from TRBV11-2 and TRBJ2-3; D may be TRBD2 (7 bases). Germline lookup yields CDR1 SGHAT and CDR2 FQNNGV. The CDR3 sequence is 17 residues long. V gave up 2 bases and J gave up 0 bases, with 15 bases separating them. This chain's CDR3 is CASSLQGSGASTDTQYF. CDR3 bases: TGTGCCAGCAGCTTACAGGGGAGCGGGGCTAGCACAGATACGCAGTATTTT.